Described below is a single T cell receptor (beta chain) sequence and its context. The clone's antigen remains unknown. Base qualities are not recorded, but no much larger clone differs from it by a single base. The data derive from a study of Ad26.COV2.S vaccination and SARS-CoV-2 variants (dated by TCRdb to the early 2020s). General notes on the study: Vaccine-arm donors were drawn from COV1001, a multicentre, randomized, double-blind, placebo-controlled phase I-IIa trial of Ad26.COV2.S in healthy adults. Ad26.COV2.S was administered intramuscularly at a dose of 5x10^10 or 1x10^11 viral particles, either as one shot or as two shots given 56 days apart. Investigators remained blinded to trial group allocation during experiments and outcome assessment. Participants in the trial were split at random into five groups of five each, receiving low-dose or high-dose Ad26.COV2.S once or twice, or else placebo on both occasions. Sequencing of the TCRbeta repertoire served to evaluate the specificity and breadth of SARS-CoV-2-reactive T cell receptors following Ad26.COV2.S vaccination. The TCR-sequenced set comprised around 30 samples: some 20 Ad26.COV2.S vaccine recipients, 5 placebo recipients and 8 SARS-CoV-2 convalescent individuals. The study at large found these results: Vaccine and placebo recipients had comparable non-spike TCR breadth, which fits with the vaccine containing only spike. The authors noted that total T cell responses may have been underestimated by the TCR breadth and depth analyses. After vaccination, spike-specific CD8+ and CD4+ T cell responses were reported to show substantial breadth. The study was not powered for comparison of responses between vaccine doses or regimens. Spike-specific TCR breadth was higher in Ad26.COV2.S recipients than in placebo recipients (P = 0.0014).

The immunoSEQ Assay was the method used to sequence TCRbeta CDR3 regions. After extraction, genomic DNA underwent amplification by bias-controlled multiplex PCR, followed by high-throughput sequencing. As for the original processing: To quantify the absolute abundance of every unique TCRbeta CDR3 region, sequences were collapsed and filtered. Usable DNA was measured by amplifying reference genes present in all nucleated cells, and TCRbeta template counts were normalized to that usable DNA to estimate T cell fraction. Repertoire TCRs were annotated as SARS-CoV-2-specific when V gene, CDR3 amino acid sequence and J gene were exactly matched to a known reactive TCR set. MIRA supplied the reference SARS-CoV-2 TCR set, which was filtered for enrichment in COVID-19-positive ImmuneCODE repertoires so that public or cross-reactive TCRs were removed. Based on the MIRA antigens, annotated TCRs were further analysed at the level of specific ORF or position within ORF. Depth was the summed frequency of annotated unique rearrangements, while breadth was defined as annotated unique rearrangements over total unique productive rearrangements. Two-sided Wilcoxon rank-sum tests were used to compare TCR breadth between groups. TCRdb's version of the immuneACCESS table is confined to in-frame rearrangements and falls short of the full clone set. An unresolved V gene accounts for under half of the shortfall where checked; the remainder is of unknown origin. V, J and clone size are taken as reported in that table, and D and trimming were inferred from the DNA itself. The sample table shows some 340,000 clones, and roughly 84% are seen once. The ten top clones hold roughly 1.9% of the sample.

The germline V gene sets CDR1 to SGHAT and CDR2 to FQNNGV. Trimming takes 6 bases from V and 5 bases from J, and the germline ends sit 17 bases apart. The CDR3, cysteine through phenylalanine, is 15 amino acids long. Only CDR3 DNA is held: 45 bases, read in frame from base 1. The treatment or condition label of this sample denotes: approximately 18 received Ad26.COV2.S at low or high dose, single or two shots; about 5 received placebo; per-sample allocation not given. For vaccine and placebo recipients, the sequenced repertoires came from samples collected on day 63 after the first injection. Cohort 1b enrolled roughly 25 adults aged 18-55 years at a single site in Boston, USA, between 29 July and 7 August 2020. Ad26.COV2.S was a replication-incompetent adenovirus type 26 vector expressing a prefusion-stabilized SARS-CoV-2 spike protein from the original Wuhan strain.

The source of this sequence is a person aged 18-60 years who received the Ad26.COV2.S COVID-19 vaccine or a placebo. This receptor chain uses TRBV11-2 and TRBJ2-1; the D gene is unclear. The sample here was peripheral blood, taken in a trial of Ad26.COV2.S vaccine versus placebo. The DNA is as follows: TGTGCCAGCAGGGGGTGGAGTCGACGGAACAATGAGCAGTTCTTC. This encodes CASRGWSRRNNEQFF. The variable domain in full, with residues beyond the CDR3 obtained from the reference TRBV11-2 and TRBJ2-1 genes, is EAGVAQSPRYKIIEKRQSVAFWCNPISGHATLYWYQQILGQGPKLLIQFQNNGVVDDSQLPKDRFSAERLKGVDSTLKIQPAKLEDSAVYLCASRGWSRRNNEQFFGPGTRLTVL.